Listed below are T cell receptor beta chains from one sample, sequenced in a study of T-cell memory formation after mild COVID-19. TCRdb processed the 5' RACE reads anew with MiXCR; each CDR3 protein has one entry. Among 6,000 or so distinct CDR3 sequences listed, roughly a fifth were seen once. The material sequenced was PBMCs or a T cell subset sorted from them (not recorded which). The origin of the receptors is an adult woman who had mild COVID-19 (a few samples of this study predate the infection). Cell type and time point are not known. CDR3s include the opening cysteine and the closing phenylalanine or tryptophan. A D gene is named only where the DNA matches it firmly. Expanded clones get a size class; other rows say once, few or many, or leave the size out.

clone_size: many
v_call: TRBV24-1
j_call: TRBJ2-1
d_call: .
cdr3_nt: TGTGCCACCAGTGATTTGAGTAGCACGGAGCAGTTCTTC
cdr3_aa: CATSDLSSTEQFF

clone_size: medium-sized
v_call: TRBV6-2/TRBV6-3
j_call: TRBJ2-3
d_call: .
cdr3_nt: TGTGCCAGCAGTTACTTGACCGACAGTTTCACAGATACGCAGTATTTT
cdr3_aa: CASSYLTDSFTDTQYF

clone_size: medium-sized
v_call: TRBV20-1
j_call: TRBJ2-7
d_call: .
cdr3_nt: TGCAGTGCTAGAGATTTCGACAAGCGTAGTCCCTACGAGCAGTACTTC
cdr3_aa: CSARDFDKRSPYEQYF

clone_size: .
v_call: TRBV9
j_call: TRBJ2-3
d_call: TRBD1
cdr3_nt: TGTGCCAGCAGCGTAAACAGGGGTTCCGGCACAGATACGCAGTATTTT
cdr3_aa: CASSVNRGSGTDTQYF

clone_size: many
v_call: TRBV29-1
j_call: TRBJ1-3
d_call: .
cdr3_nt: TGCAGCGTTGATGGGGGAAACACCATATATTTT
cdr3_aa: CSVDGGNTIYF

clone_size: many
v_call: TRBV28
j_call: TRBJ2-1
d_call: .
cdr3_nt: TGTGCCAGCAGTTTATACCCCGGGAGATCCAATGAGCAGTTCTTC
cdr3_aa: CASSLYPGRSNEQFF

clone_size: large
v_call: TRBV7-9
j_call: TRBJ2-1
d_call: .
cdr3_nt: TGTGCCAGCAGCCTCCTAGGAGCCGAGCAGTTCTTC
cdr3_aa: CASSLLGAEQFF

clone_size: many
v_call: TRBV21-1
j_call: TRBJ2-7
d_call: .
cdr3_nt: TGTGCCAGCAGCGGGTGGAGCGGCCATCGGACCTACGAGCAGTACTTC
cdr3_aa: CASSGWSGHRTYEQYF

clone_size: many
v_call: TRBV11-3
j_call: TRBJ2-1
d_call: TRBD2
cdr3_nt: TGTGCCAGCAGCTTAGGGTTACTAGCGGGAGGGCCGAATGAGCAGTTCTTC
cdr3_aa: CASSLGLLAGGPNEQFF

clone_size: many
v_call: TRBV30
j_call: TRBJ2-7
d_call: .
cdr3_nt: TGTGCCTGGAGGGCAGCTAGTTTTAACCACGAGCAGTACTTC
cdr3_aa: CAWRAASFNHEQYF

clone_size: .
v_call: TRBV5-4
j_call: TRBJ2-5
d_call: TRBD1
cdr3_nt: TGTGCCAGCAGCATAATCGGGACAGGGGAAGAGACCCAGTACTTC
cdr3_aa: CASSIIGTGEETQYF

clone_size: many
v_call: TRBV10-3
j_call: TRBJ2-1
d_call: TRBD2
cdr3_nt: TGTGCCATCAGTGAGAGGACTAGCGGGAGGTTCCCAAGCTCCTACAATGAGCAGTTCTTC
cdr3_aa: CAISERTSGRFPSSYNEQFF

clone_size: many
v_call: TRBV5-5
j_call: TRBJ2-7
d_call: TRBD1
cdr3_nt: TGTGCCAGCAGCTGGACGAGGGACAGCCGAGACTACGAGCAGTACTTC
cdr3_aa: CASSWTRDSRDYEQYF

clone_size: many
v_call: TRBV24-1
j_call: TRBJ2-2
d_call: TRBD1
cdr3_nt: TGTGCCACCAGTGATTTGAGGGACAGGGGCACCGGGGAGCTGTTTTTT
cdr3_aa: CATSDLRDRGTGELFF

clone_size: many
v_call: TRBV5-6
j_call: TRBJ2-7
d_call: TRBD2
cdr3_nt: TGTGCCAGCAGCCCGACTAGCGGATTTGCCTACGAGCAGTACTTC
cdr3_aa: CASSPTSGFAYEQYF

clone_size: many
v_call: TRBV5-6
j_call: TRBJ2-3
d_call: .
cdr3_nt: TGTGCCAGCAGCTCCCTACTAGCTAGCACAGATACGCAGTATTTT
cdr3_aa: CASSSLLASTDTQYF

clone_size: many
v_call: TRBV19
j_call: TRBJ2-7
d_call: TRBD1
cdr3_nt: TGTGCCAGTATGGAAGGGACAGGGTTTTCTTGGGGCGAGCAGTACTTC
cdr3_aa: CASMEGTGFSWGEQYF

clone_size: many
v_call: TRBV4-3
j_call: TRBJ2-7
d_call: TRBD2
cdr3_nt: TGCGCCAGCAGCCGTTGGACTAGCGGGAGAGACTTCTCCTACGAGCAGTACTTC
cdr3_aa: CASSRWTSGRDFSYEQYF

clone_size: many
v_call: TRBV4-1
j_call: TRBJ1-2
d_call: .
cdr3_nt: TGCGCCAGCAGCCCGGGATCAAATAACTATGGCTACACCTTC
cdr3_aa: CASSPGSNNYGYTF

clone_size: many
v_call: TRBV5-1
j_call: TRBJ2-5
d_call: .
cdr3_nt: TGCGCCAGCAGCTCATGGCGGGGTCTCCAAGAGACCCAGTACTTC
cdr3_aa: CASSSWRGLQETQYF

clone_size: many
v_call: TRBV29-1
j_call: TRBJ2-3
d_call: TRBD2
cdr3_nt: TGCAGCGCCAGACTAGCGGGAGGGCTAGATACGCAGTATTTT
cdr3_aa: CSARLAGGLDTQYF

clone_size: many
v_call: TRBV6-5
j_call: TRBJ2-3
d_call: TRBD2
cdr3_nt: TGTGCCAGCAGTTACTCGGATAGCGGGGCAGATACGCAGTATTTT
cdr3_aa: CASSYSDSGADTQYF

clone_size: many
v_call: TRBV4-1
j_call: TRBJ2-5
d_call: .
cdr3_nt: TGCGCCAGCAGCCAAGACGCGAGCTGGCCACAAGAGACCCAGTACTTC
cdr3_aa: CASSQDASWPQETQYF

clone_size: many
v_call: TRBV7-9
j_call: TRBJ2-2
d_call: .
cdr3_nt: TGTGCCAGCAGCCCGGAACAGGGTAACACCGGGGAGCTGTTTTTT
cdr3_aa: CASSPEQGNTGELFF

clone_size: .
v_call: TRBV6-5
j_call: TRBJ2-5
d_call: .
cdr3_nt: TGTGCCAGCAGCCTTGCAGGGGAGCAAGAGACCCAGTACTTC
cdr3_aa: CASSLAGEQETQYF

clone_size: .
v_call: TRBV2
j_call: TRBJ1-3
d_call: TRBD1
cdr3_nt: TGTGCCAGCACCAGGGACAGGGCTGGCACCATATATTTT
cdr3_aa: CASTRDRAGTIYF

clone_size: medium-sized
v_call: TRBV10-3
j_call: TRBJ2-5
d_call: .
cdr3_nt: TGTGCCATCAGTGACAGGTTTCAAGAGACCCAGTACTTC
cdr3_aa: CAISDRFQETQYF

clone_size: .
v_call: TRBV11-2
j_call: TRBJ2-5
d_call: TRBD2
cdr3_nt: TGTGCCAGCAGACCTAGCGGGGGGGCCCCAGAGACCCAGTACTTC
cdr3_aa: CASRPSGGAPETQYF

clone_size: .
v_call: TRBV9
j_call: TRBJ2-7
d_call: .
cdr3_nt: TGTGCCAGCAGCGTAGACGCGGACCCCTCCTACGAGCAGTACTTC
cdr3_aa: CASSVDADPSYEQYF

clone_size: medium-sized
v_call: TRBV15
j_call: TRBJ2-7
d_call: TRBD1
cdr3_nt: TGTGCCACCGGGACAGGGAATCCTTACGAGCAGTACTTC
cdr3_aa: CATGTGNPYEQYF

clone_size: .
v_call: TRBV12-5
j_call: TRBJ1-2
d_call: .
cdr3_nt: TGTGCTAGTGGTTTAGGCGGGACCTTCTATGGCTACACCTTC
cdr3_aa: CASGLGGTFYGYTF

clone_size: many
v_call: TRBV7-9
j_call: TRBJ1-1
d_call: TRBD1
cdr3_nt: TGTGCCAGCAGCCGACCCGGGACAGGGAGCCGGTACACTGAAGCTTTCTTT
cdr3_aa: CASSRPGTGSRYTEAFF

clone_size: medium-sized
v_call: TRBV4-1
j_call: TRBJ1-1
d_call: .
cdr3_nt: TGCGCCAGCAGCCAGTACACTGAAGCTTTCTTT
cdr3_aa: CASSQYTEAFF

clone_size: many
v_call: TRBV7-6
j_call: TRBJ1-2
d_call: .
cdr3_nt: TGTGCCAGCGCCGACCCGGGGGCGAGTGGCTACACCTTC
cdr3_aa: CASADPGASGYTF

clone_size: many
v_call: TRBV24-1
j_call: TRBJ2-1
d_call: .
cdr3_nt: TGTGCCACCAGCACTCCACCGGGACTTTTCTACAATGAGCAGTTCTTC
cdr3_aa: CATSTPPGLFYNEQFF

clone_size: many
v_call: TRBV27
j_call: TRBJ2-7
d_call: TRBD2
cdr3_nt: TGTGCCAGTGGACTAGCGGGAACAGGGCTGCACGAGCAGTACTTC
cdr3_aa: CASGLAGTGLHEQYF

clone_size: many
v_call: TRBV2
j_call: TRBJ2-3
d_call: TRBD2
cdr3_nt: TGTGCCAGCAGTCCCGCAACCATACTAGCGGGAGCGGTGCTTTGGGCAGATACGCAGTATTTT
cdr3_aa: CASSPATILAGAVLWADTQYF

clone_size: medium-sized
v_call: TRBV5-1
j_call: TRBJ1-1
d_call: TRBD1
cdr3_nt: TGCGCCAGCAGCTTACGACAGGGGCCGTACGTCCCCACTGAAGCTTTCTTT
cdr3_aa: CASSLRQGPYVPTEAFF

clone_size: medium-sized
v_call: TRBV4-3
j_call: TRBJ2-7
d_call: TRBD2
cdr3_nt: TGCGCCAGCAGCCAAGAAACTAGCGGGAGGGACCTCTCCTACGAGCAGTACTTC
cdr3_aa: CASSQETSGRDLSYEQYF

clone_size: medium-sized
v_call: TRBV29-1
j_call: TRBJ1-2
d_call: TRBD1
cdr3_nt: TGCAGCGTGAGGTCCGGACAGGGGAGGTATGGCTACACCTTC
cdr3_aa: CSVRSGQGRYGYTF

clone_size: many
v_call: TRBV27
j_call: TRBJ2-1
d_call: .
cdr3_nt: TGTGCCAGCAGTTCCCCCGTTTCCTACAATGAGCAGTTCTTC
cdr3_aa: CASSSPVSYNEQFF

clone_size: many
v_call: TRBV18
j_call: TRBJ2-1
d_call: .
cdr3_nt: TGTGCCAGCTCAGGGCAGGGGGGCTACAATGAGCAGTTCTTC
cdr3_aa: CASSGQGGYNEQFF

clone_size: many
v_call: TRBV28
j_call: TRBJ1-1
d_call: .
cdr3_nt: TGTGCCAGCAGTCGGGGCATATCTTTGGGCACTGAAGCTTTCTTT
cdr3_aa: CASSRGISLGTEAFF

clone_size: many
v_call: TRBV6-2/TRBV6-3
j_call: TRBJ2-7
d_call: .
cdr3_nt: TGTGCCAGCAGGGGGGACGGCTCCTACGAGCAGTACTTC
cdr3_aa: CASRGDGSYEQYF

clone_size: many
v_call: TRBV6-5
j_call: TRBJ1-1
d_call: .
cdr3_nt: TGTGCCAGCAGTTACCAGCCGACAAACGAGGTCCTCATGAACACTGAAGCTTTCTTT
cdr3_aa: CASSYQPTNEVLMNTEAFF

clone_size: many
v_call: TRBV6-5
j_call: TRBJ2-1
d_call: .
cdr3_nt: TGTGCCAGCAGTTGGGGGATTAGGAATGAGCAGTTCTTC
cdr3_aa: CASSWGIRNEQFF